Sequencing of this T cell receptor (beta chain) was carried out in a study of T cells in Graves' hyperthyroidism and ophthalmopathy. Study-level background: At the time of initial diagnosis and before any treatment, peripheral blood was collected.

The study's findings and limits: In the analysis, a 13 V-J model separated ophthalmopathy from stable hyperthyroidism.

There are many counts of this clonotype. Its antigen is still unknown. In making diagnoses, clinical symptoms, serum thyroxine and TRAb, thyroid ultrasound and orbital computed tomography were all used. The PBMCs had their origin in approximately 10 ml of fresh peripheral blood. Amplification of TCR beta CDR3 regions used RNA as the template. The TCR CDR3 was amplified in a first-round RT-PCR using the HTBI primer set. TCRdb redid the calling of the multiplex PCR reads with MiXCR, one entry per CDR3 protein. This sample has about 360,000 distinct CDR3 sequences; 13% occur once, and the top ten carry less than 10%. The sequenced sample was blood. This receptor was identified in a woman aged 18-29 years with Graves' hyperthyroidism.

In DNA form, the CDR3 reads TGTGCCAGCAGCCAGGACAGATACAATGAGCAGTTCTTC. Residues: CASSQDRYNEQFF. This sequence joins TRBV11-2 and TRBJ2-1; maybe TRBD1 (6 bases). Trimming stripped 5 bases from V and 4 bases from J, with 9 bases between. This CDR3 has 13 amino acids. Looked up from germline, CDR1 is SGHAT and CDR2 is FQNNGV.